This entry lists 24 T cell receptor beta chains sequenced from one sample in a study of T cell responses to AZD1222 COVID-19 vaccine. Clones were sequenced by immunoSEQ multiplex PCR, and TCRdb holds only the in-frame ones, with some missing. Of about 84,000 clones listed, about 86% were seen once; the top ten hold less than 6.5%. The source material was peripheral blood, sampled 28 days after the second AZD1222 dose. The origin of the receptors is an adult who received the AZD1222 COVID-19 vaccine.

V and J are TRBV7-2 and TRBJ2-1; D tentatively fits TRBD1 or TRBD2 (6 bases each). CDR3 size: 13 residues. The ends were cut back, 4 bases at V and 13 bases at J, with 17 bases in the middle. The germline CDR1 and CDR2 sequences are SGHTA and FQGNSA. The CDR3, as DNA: TGTGCCAGCAGCTCACCGGGGGCGGTCCAACAGTTCTTC. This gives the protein CASSSPGAVQQFF. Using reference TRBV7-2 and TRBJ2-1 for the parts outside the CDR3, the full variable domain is GAGVSQSPSNKVTEKGKDVELRCDPISGHTALYWYRQSLGQGLEFLIYFQGNSAPDKSGLPSDRFSAERTGGSVSTLTIQRTQQEDSAVYLCASSSPGAVQQFFGPGTRLTVL.

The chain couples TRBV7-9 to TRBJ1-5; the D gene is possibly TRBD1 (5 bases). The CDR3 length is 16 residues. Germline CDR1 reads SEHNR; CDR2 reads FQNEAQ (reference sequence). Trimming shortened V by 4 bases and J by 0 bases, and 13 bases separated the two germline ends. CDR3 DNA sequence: TGTGCCAGCAGCTGGGGGGGTCCGAATAGCAATCAGCCCCAGCATTTT. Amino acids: CASSWGGPNSNQPQHF.

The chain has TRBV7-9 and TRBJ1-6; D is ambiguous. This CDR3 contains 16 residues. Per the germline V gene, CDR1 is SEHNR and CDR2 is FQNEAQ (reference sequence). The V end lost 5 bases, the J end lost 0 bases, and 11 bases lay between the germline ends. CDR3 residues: CASSVRESSYNSPLHF. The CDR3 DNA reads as TGTGCCAGCAGCGTACGGGAGAGCTCCTATAATTCACCCCTCCACTTT.

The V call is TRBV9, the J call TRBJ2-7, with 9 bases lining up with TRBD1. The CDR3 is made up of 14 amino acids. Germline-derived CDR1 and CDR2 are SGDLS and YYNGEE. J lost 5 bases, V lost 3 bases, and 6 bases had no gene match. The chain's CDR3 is CASSAGTGFHEQYF. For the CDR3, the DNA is TGTGCCAGCAGCGCCGGGACAGGGTTCCACGAGCAGTACTTC.

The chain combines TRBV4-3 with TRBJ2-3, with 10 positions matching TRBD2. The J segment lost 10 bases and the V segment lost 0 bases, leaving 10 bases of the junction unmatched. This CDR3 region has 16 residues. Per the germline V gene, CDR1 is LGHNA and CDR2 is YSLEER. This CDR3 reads CASSQDLASGSSAQYF. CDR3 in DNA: TGCGCCAGCAGCCAAGATCTGGCTAGCGGGAGCTCGGCGCAGTATTTT.

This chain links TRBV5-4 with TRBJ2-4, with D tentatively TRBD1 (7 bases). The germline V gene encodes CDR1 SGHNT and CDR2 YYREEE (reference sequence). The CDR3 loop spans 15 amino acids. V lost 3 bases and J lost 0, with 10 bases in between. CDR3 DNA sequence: TGTGCCAGCAGCTCCCAGGGGGGAGCCAAAAACATTCAGTACTTC. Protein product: CASSSQGGAKNIQYF.

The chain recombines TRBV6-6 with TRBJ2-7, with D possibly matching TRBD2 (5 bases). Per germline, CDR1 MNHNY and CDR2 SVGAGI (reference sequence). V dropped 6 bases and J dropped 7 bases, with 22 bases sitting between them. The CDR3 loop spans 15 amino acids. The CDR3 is CASSTPHGRPGEQYF. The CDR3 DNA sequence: TGTGCCAGCAGCACCCCCCATGGGCGGCCGGGGGAGCAGTACTTC.

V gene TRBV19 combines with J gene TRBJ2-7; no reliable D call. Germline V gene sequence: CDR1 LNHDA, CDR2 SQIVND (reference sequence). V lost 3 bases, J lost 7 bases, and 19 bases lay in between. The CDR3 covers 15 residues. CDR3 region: CASSIASVRYSEQYF. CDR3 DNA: TGTGCCAGTAGTATCGCGTCGGTCCGCTACTCAGAGCAGTACTTC.

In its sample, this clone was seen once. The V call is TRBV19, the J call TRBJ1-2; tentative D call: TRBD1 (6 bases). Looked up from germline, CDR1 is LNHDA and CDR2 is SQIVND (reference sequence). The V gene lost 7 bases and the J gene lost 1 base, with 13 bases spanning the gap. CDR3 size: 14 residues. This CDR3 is CASTLTGDNYGYTF. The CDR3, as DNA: TGTGCCAGTACCCTGACAGGAGATAACTATGGCTACACCTTC. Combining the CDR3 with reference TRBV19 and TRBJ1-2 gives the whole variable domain DGGITQSPKYLFRKEGQNVTLSCEQNLNHDAMYWYRQDPGQGLRLIYYSQIVNDFQKGDIAEGYSVSREKKESFPLTVTSAQKNPTAFYLCASTLTGDNYGYTFGSGTRLTVV.

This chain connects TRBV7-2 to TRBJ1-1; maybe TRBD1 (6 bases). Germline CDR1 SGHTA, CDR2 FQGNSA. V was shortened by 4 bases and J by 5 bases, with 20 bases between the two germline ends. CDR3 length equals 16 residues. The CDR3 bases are TGTGCCAGCAGCTCAAACTACAGGGTTACGGGAACTGAAGCTTTCTTT. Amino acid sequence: CASSSNYRVTGTEAFF.

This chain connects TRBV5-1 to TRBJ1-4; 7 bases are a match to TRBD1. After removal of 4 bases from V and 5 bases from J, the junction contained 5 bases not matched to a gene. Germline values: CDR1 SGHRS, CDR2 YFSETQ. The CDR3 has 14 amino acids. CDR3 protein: CASSVGDSNEKLFF. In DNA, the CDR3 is TGCGCCAGCAGCGTCGGGGACAGCAATGAAAAACTGTTTTTT.

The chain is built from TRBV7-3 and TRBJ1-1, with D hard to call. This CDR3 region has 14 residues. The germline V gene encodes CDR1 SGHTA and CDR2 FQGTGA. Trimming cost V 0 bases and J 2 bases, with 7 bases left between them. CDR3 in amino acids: CASSLTLGNTEAFF. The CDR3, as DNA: TGTGCCAGCAGCTTAACTCTGGGAAACACTGAAGCTTTCTTT.

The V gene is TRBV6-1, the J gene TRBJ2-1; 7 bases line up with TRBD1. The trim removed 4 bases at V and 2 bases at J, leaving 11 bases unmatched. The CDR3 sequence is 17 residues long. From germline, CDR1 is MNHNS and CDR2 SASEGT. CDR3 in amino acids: CASSGAGQALTYNEQFF. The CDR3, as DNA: TGTGCCAGCAGTGGAGCCGGACAGGCCCTAACCTACAATGAGCAGTTCTTC.

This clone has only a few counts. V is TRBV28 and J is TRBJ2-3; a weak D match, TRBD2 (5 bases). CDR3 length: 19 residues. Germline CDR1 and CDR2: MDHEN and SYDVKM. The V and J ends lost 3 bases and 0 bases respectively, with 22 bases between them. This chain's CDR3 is CASSFIFAPGEESTDTQYF. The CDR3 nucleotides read TGTGCCAGCAGTTTTATTTTTGCCCCCGGGGAAGAGAGCACAGATACGCAGTATTTT.

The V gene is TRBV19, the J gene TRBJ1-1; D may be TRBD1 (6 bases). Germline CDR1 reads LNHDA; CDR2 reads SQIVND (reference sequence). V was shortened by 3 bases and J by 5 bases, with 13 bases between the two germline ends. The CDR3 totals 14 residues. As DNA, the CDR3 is TGTGCCAGTAGTATTGCCGGGGGGCAGACTGAAGCTTTCTTT. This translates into CASSIAGGQTEAFF.

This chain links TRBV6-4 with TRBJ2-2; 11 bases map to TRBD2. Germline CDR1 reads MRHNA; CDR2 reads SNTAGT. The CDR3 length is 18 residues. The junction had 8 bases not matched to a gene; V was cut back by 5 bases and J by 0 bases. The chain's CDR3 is CASSPGTSGAANTGELFF. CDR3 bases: TGTGCCAGCAGTCCGGGGACTAGCGGCGCAGCGAACACCGGGGAGCTGTTTTTT.

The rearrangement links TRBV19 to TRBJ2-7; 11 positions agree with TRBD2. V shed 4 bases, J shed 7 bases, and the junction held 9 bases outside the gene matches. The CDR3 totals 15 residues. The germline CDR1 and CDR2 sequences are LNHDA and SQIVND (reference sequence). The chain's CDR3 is CASSNRLAGSAEQYF. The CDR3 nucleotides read TGTGCCAGTAGTAACCGACTAGCGGGGTCGGCGGAGCAGTACTTC.

This chain's CDR3 is CASSLVGSPNYEQYF. The CDR3 coding sequence is TGTGCCAGCAGCTTAGTGGGCAGCCCAAACTACGAGCAGTACTTC. This chain connects TRBV7-8 to TRBJ2-7; no clear D. Germline V CDR1 and CDR2: SGHVS, FQNEAQ. The germline V and J ends were trimmed by 1 base and 3 bases, with 13 bases remaining between them. The CDR3 has 15 residues. The complete variable domain, with remaining parts taken from reference TRBV7-8 and TRBJ2-7, reads GAGVSQSPRYKVAKRGQDVALRCDPISGHVSLFWYQQALGQGPEFLTYFQNEAQLDKSGLPSDRFFAERPEGSVSTLKIQRTQQEDSAVYLCASSLVGSPNYEQYFGPGTRLTVT.

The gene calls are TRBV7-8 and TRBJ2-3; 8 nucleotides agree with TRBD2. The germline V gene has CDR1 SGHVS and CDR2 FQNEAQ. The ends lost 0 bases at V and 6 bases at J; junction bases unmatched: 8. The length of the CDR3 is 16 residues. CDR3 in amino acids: CASSLAKIPGGDTQYF. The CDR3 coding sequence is TGTGCCAGCAGCTTAGCTAAGATTCCGGGGGGGGATACGCAGTATTTT.

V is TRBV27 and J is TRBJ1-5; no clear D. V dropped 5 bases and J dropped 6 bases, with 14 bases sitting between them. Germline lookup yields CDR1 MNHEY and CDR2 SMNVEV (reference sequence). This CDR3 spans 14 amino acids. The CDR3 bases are TGTGCCAGCAGTCCTCGGCCGACCGGTCAGCCCCAGCATTTT. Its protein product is CASSPRPTGQPQHF.

CDR3 protein: CASSQWGGHNQPQHF. CDR3 nucleotides: TGTGCCAGCAGCCAATGGGGGGGGCACAATCAGCCCCAGCATTTT. V usage is TRBV7-9 and J usage is TRBJ1-5; possibly TRBD1 for D (6 bases). The CDR3 consists of 15 residues. The V gene lost 5 bases and the J gene lost 3 bases, with 14 bases spanning the gap. Germline assignment: CDR1 SEHNR and CDR2 FQNEAQ (reference sequence). Full variable domain (outside the CDR3, taken from reference TRBV7-9 and TRBJ1-5): DTGVSQNPRHKITKRGQNVTFRCDPISEHNRLYWYRQTLGQGPEFLTYFQNEAQLEKSRLLSDRFSAERPKGSFSTLEIQRTEQGDSAMYLCASSQWGGHNQPQHFGDGTRLSIL.

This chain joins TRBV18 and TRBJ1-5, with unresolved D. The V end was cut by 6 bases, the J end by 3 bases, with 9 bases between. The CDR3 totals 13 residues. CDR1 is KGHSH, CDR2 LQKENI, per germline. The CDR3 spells CASSLGSNQPQHF. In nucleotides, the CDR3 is TGTGCCAGCTCCCTCGGGTCCAATCAGCCCCAGCATTTT.

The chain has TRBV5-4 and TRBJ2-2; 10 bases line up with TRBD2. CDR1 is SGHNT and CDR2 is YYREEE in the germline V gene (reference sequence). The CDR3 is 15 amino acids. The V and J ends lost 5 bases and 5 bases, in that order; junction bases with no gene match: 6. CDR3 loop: CASRKRGGRTGELFF. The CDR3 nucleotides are TGTGCCAGCAGGAAGCGGGGGGGCCGGACCGGGGAGCTGTTTTTT.

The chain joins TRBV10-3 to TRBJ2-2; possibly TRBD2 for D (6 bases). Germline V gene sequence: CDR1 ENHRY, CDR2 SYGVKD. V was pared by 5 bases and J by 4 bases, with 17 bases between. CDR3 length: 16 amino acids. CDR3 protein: CAISWGDGALTGELFF. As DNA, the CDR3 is TGTGCCATCAGTTGGGGGGACGGGGCTCTCACCGGGGAGCTGTTTTTT.